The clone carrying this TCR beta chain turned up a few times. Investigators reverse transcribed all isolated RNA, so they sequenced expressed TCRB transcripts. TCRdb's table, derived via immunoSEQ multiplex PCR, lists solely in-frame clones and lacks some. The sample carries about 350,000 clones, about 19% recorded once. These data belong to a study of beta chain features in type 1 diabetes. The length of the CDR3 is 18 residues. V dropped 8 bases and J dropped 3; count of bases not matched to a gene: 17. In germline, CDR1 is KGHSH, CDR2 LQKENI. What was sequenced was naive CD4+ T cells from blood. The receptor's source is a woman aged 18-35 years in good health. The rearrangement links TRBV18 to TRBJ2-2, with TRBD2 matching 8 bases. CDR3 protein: CASQLKSGSLVYTGELFF. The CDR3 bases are TGTGCCAGCCAGCTAAAGAGCGGGAGTCTCGTGTACACCGGGGAGCTGTTTTTT. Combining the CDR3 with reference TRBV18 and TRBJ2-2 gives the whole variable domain NAGVMQNPRHLVRRRGQEARLRCSPMKGHSHVYWYRQLPEEGLKFMVYLQKENIIDESGMPKERFSAEFPKEGPSILRIQQVVRGDSAAYFCASQLKSGSLVYTGELFFGEGSRLTVL.